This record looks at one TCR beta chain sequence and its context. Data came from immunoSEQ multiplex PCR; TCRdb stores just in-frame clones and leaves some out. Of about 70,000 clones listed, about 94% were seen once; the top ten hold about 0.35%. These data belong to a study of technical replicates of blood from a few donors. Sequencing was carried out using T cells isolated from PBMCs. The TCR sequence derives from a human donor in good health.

CDR3 nucleotide sequence: TGTGCCAGCAGTGACGATCGGGAAAGCTCCGGGGAGCTGTTTTTT. This encodes CASSDDRESSGELFF. The rearrangement joins TRBV2 to TRBJ2-2; perhaps TRBD2 as D (5 bases). The CDR3 is 15 amino acids. V was cut by 3 bases and J by 6 bases, with 14 bases left in between. The V gene's germline CDR1 is SNHLY and CDR2 FYNNEI.